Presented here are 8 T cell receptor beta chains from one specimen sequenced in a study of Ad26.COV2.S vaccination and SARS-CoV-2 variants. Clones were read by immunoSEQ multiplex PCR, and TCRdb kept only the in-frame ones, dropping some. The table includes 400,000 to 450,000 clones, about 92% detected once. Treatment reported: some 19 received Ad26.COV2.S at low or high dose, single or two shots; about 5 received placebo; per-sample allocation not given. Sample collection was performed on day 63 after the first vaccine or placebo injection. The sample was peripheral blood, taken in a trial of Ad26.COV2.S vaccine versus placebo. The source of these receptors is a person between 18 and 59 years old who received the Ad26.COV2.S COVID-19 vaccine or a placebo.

CDR3 amino acids: CASSENTGFGTDEQYF. The CDR3 DNA follows: TGTGCCAGCAGCGAGAACACAGGGTTCGGGACGGACGAGCAGTACTTC. This chain uses TRBV9 with TRBJ2-7; perhaps TRBD1 as D (6 bases). Trimming took 3 bases from V and 5 from J, leaving 21 bases between them. Germline V CDR1 and CDR2: SGDLS, YYNGEE. This CDR3 is built from 16 residues. Supplemented by reference TRBV9 and TRBJ2-7, the full variable domain reads DSGVTQTPKHLITATGQRVTLRCSPRSGDLSVYWYQQSLDQGLQFLIQYYNGEERAKGNILERFSAQQFPDLHSELNLSSLELGDSALYFCASSENTGFGTDEQYFGPGTRLTVT.

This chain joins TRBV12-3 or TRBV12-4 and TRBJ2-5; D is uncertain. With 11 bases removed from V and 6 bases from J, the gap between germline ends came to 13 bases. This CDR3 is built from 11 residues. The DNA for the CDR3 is TGTGCCTCTGGGTTCGGGCAGACCCAGTACTTC. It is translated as CASGFGQTQYF.

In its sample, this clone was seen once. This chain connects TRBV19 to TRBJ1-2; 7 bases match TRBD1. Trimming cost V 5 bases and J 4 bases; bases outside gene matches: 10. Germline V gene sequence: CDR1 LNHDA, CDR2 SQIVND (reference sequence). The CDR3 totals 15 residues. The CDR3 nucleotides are TGTGCCAGTAGTCCCCAGACAGGGTTCCGCTATGGCTACACCTTC. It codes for CASSPQTGFRYGYTF.

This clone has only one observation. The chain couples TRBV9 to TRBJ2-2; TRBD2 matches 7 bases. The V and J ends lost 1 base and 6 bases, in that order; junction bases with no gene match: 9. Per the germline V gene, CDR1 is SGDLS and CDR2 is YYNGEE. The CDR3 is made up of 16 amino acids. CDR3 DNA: TGTGCCAGCAGCGTAAGCGGGACCGCTTCGGCCGGGGAGCTGTTTTTT. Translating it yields CASSVSGTASAGELFF. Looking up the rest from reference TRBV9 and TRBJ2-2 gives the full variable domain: DSGVTQTPKHLITATGQRVTLRCSPRSGDLSVYWYQQSLDQGLQFLIQYYNGEERAKGNILERFSAQQFPDLHSELNLSSLELGDSALYFCASSVSGTASAGELFFGEGSRLTVL.

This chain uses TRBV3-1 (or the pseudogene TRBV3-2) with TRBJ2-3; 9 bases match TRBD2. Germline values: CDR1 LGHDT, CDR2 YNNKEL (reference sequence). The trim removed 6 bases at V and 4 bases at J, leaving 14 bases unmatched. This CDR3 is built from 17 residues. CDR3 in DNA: TGTGCCAGCAGGAAAGGACTAGCGAAGATGGGCGCAGATACGCAGTATTTT. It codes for CASRKGLAKMGADTQYF.

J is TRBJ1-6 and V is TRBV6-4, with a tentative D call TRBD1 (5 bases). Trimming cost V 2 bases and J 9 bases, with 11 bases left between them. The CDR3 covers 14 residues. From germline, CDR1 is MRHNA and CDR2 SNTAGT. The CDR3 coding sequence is TGTGCCAGCAGTGACAACCGGGGGGGTTCACCCCTCCACTTT. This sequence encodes CASSDNRGGSPLHF.

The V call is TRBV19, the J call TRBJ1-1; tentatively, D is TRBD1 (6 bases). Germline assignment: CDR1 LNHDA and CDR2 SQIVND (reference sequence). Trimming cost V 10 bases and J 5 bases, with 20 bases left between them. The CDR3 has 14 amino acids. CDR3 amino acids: CATSWGGGRTEAFF. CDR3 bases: TGTGCCACCTCTTGGGGTGGGGGGCGGACTGAAGCTTTCTTT.

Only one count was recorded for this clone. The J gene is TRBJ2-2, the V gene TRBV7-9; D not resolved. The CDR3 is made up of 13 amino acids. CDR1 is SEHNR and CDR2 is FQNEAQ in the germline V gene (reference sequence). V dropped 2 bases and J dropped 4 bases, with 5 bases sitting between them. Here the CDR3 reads CASSLLATGELFF. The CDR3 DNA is TGTGCCAGCAGCTTATTAGCCACCGGGGAGCTGTTTTTT.